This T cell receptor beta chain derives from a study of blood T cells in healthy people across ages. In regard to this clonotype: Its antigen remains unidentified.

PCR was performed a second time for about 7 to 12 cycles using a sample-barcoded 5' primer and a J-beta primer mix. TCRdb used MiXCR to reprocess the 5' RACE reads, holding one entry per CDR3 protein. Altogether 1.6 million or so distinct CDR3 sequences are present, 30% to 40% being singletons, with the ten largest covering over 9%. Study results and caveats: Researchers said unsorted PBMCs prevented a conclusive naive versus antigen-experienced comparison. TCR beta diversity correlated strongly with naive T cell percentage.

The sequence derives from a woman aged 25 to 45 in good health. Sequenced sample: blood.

The CDR3 bases are TGTGCCAGCCTGAGCACTACGAAGACCCAGTACTTC. This gives the protein CASLSTTKTQYF. V usage is TRBV6-5 and J usage is TRBJ2-5; D not certain. Trimming removed 8 bases from V and 6 bases from J, with 13 bases in between. This CDR3 is built from 12 residues. Germline CDR1 is MNHEY and CDR2 is SVGAGI.